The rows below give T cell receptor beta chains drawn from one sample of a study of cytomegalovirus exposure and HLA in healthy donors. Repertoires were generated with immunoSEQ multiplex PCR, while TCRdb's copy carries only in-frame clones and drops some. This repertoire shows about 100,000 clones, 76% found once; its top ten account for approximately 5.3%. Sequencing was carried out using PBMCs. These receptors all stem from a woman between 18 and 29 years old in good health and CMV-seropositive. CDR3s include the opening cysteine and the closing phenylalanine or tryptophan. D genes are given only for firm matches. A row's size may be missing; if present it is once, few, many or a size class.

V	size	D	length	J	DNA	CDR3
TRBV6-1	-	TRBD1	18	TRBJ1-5	TGTGCCAGCAGTGAGGGACCGGGACAGGGGCCCGCTAATCAGCCCCAGCATTTT	CASSEGPGQGPANQPQHF
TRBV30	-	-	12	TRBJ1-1	TGTGCCTGGAGTCCGTCGAACACTGAAGCTTTCTTT	CAWSPSNTEAFF
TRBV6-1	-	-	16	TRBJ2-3	TGTGCCAGCAGTGAAGGTGCACACTCAGGGGTGGATACGCAGTATTTT	CASSEGAHSGVDTQYF
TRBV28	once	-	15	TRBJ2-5	TGTGCCAGCAGCCATACAGGGGGGGACCAAGAGACCCAGTACTTC	CASSHTGGDQETQYF
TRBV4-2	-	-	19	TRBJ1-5	TGTGCCAGCAGCTCTCCCGGGCAGGGTTTTTTCAAGGATTGGGAGCCCCAGCATTTT	CASSSPGQGFFKDWEPQHF
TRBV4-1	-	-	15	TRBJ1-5	TGCGCCAGCAGCCAAGATCGAGGGGAGGGTCAGCCCCAGCATTTT	CASSQDRGEGQPQHF
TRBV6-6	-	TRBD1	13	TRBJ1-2	TGTGCCAGCAGGGGACAGGGGGCGCATGGCTACACCTTC	CASRGQGAHGYTF
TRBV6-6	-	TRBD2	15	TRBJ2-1	TGTGCCAGCAGTTGGACTAGCGGGAGGTTTAATGAGCAGTTCTTC	CASSWTSGRFNEQFF
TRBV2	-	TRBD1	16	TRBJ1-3	TGTGCCAGCAGTGACAGGACAGGTCCTCGCGGAAACACCATATATTTT	CASSDRTGPRGNTIYF
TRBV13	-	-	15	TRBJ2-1	TGTGCCAGCAGCCACATCGCGGTAGGCTACAATGAGCAGTTCTTC	CASSHIAVGYNEQFF
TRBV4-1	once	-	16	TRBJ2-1	TGCGCCAGCAGCCACCCCGTGACAGGCTCCTACAATGAGCAGTTCTTC	CASSHPVTGSYNEQFF
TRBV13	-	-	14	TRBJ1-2	TGTGCCAGCAGCTTAGCGGCGGGGGCGAGTGGCTACACCTTC	CASSLAAGASGYTF
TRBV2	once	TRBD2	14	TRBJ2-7	TGTGCCAGCAGTGAAAGGGGGACTAGCCACGAGCAGTACTTC	CASSERGTSHEQYF
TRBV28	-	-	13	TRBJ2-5	TGTGCCAGCAGCCGCGGGACAGTAGAGACCCAGTACTTC	CASSRGTVETQYF
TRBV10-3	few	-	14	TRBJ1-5	TGTGCCATCAGTACAGGTGATACTTTTCAGCCCCAGCATTTT	CAISTGDTFQPQHF
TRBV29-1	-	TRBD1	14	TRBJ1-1	TGCAGCGTTGAAGAAGTGACAGGGGGCACTGAAGCTTTCTTT	CSVEEVTGGTEAFF
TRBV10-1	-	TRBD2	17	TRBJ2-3	TGCGCCAGCAGAACCTTCCGGGGCGGGAGAGGCACAGATACGCAGTATTTT	CASRTFRGGRGTDTQYF
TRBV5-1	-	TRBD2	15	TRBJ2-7	TGCGCCAGCAGCCCAACCCCGGGACTAGCCTACGAGCAGTACTTC	CASSPTPGLAYEQYF
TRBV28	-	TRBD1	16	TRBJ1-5	TGTGCCAGCAGCCAGGGGGCCCCCGAGGGCAATCAGCCCCAGCATTTT	CASSQGAPEGNQPQHF
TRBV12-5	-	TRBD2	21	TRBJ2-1	TGTGCTAGTGGTTTGGTACTGTCTAGCGGGAGATTGGCGGCGGCCTACAATGAGCAGTTCTTC	CASGLVLSSGRLAAAYNEQFF
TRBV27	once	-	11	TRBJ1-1	TGTGCCAGCAGGCAGGGTTTTGAAGCTTTCTTT	CASRQGFEAFF
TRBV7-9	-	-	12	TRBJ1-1	TGTTCCAGCAGCTTAGGGCCGGGGATAGGAATCTTT	CSSSLGPGIGIF
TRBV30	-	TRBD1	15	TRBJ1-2	TGTGCCTGGAGGGAAAGACAGGGGGCATACTATGGCTACACCTTC	CAWRERQGAYYGYTF
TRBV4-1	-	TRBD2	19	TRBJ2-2	TGCGCCAGCAGCCAAGTCGCGACTAGCGGGAGGGCCTTAGTCGGGGAGCTGTTTTTT	CASSQVATSGRALVGELFF
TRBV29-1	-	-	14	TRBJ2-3	TGCAGCGTTGAAGGTGGCGGGGAAGAAGATACGCAGTATTTT	CSVEGGGEEDTQYF
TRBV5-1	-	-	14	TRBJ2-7	TGCGCCAGCAGCTTGGCGCTACAGGGCTACGAGCAGTACTTC	CASSLALQGYEQYF
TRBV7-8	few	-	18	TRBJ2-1	TGTGCCAGCAGCGGAGGTGAGTCGAGCGGGCACTCCTACAATGAGCAGTTCTTC	CASSGGESSGHSYNEQFF
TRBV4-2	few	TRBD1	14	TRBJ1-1	TGTGCCAGCAGCCAGGAACAGGGGCACACTGAAGCTTTCTTT	CASSQEQGHTEAFF
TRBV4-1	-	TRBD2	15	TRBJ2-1	TGCGCCAGCAGCCAACCTAGCGGGAGGGGGAATGAGCAGTTCTTC	CASSQPSGRGNEQFF
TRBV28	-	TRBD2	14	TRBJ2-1	TGTGCCAGCAGAAACCTGGGGGGGGGTGGTGAGCAGTTCTTC	CASRNLGGGGEQFF
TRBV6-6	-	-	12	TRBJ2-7	TGTGCCAGCAGGACACGGGAGTACGAGCAGTACTTC	CASRTREYEQYF
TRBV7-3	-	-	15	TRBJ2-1	TGTGCCAGCAGCTTAACGACTGGAACTTGGAATGAGCAGTTCTTC	CASSLTTGTWNEQFF
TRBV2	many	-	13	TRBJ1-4	TGTGCTCACACCAGGGCCCTTAATGAAAAACTGTTTTTT	CAHTRALNEKLFF
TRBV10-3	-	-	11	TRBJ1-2	TGTGCCATCAGCCAGGGAAATGGCTACACCTTC	CAISQGNGYTF
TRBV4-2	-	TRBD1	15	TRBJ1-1	TGTGCCAGCAGCCAAGATCGGGACAGGGGGCGGGAAGCTTTCTTT	CASSQDRDRGREAFF
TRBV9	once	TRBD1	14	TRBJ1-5	TGTGCCAGCAGCTCGGGACAGGGGTATCAGCCCCAGCATTTT	CASSSGQGYQPQHF
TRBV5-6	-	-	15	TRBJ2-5	TGTGCCAGCAGCGTCGGGATGGCAGTGGAAGAGACCCAGTACTTC	CASSVGMAVEETQYF
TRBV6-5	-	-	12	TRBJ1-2	TGTGCCAGCAGTTTGGACTTCTATGGCTACACCTTC	CASSLDFYGYTF
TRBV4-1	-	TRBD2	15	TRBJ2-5	TGCGCCAGCAGTGGAGGGAGGGCCGGTGGAGAGACCCAGTACTTC	CASSGGRAGGETQYF
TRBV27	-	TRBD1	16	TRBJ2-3	TGTGCCAGCACGGCCGGGACAGTCTCTAGCACAGATACGCAGTATTTT	CASTAGTVSSTDTQYF
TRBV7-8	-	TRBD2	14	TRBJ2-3	TGTGCCAGCAGCTTAGGTAGCGGGAGGGCTACGCAGTATTTT	CASSLGSGRATQYF
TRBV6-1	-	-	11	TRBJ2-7	TGTGCCAGCAGTTGGTCCTACGAGCAGTACTTC	CASSWSYEQYF
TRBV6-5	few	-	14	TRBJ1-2	TGTGCCAGCAGTTACGGCGCAGGGAACTATGGCTACACCTTC	CASSYGAGNYGYTF
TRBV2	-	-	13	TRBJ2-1	TGTGCCAGCAGTCGGCCAGAGGGCAATGAGCAGTTCTTC	CASSRPEGNEQFF
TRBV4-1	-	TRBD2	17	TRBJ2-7	TGCGCCAGCAGCCAAGATTGGCTAGCGGATTCCTCCTACGAGCAGTACTTC	CASSQDWLADSSYEQYF
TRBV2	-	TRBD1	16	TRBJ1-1	TGTGCCAGCACCCCCCAAACTACAGGGGGCAATACTGAAGCTTTCTTT	CASTPQTTGGNTEAFF
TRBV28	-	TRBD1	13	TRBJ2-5	TGTGCCAGCACCCGACAGGGAGCGGAGACCCAGTACTTC	CASTRQGAETQYF
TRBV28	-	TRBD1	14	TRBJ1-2	TGTGCCAGCAGCCCCGGACAGGGACGCTATGGCTACACCTTC	CASSPGQGRYGYTF
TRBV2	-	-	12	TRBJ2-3	TGTGCCAGCAGCCTAGCCCCAGATACGCAGTATTTT	CASSLAPDTQYF
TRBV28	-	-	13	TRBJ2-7	TGTGCCAGCAGTCCCCGGGTCTCCTACGAGCAGTACTTC	CASSPRVSYEQYF
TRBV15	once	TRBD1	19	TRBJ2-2	TGTGCCACCAGCAGAGCGGGACCTTATGGACAGGTGAACACCGGGGAGCTGTTTTTT	CATSRAGPYGQVNTGELFF
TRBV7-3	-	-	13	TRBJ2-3	TGTGCCAGCAGCTTAACTCCCGAGGAGACGCAGTATTTT	CASSLTPEETQYF
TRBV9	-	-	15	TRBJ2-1	TGTGCCAGCAGCGCGAGAGCCACTAGTCCAGATGAGCAGTTCTTC	CASSARATSPDEQFF